Here is one T cell receptor beta chain with its context. Germline V gene data show CDR1 as SGHAT and CDR2 as FQNNGV. V was clipped by 1 base and J by 2 bases, with 5 bases between them. This CDR3 has 13 amino acids. The data are from a study of blood T cell repertoires in COVID-19. Study as a whole: Acute and convalescent COVID-19 specimens originated in the United States, Italy and Spain. PBMCs, B-cell-depleted T cells, or T cells were the source of the cDNA or gDNA that made up the material.

Authors' processing steps: Researchers report that nucleated cell counts were estimated from reference gene primer amplification. Sequencing used immunoSEQ multiplex PCR; TCRdb keeps in-frame clones, though not all of them. V, J and clone size are those of that table, while D and trimming were read from the DNA. The profile shows 56,000 or so clones, roughly three quarters of them singletons. Sequenced input: peripheral blood. This receptor was taken from a woman in her 70s with acute or convalescent COVID-19. The rearrangement uses TRBV11-2 and TRBJ1-2; no firm D call. CDR3 bases: TGTGCCAGCAGCTTAGTCCAGAACTATGGCTACACCTTC. Residues: CASSLVQNYGYTF.